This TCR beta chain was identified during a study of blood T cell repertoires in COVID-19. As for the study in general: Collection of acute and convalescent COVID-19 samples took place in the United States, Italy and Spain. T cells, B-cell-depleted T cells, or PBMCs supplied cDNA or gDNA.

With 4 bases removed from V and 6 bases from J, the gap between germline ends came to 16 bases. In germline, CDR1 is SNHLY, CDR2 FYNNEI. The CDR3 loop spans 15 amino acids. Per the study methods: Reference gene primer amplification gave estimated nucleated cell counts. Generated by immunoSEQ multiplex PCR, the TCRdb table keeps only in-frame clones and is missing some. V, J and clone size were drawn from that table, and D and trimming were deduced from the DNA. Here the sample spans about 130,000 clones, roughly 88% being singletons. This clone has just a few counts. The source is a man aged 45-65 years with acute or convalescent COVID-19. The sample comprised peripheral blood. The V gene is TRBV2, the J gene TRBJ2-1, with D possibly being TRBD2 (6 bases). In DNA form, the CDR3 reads TGTGCCAGCAGTGGTAAGCGGCCGGGGGTCAATGAGCAGTTCTTC. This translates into CASSGKRPGVNEQFF.